This T cell receptor (beta chain) derives from a study of T cells in Graves' hyperthyroidism and ophthalmopathy. Overall study findings and caveats: A median around 6 months before onset, the model predicted ophthalmopathy.

Researchers took RNA transcripts and amplified the TCR beta CDR3 regions from them. A first-round RT-PCR of the TCR CDR3 used the HTBI primer set. Each CDR3 protein gets one entry after TCRdb re-called the multiplex PCR reads with MiXCR. The profile shows 350,000 to 400,000 distinct CDR3 sequences, about 18% of them singletons. Graves' hyperthyroidism was deemed stable given no ophthalmopathy progression within 18 months. Used for diagnoses were clinical symptoms, serum thyroxine and TRAb, thyroid ultrasound and orbital computed tomography. Per germline, CDR1 ENHRY and CDR2 SYGVKD. The CDR3 sequence is 13 residues long. The V end lost 6 bases, the J end lost 3 bases, and 11 bases lay between the germline ends. This clonotype was recorded at least ten times. The antigen is unknown.

The sequenced material came from blood. The sequence came from a woman between 18 and 29 years old with Graves' hyperthyroidism. The chain uses TRBV10-3 and TRBJ2-5, with a weak D call TRBD2 (5 bases). The CDR3 DNA sequence: TGTGCCATCAGAGAGGACTTAAAAGAGACCCAGTACTTC. Residues: CAIREDLKETQYF.